This T cell receptor beta chain was retrieved from a study of blood T cells in healthy people across ages. PCR was performed a second time for about 7 to 11 cycles using a sample-barcoded 5' primer and a J-beta primer mix. TCRdb recomputed calls from the 5' RACE reads with MiXCR, one row per CDR3 protein. The table has some 1.1 million distinct CDR3 sequences, 30% to 40% seen once. Study-level points and caveats: The study regarded diversity estimates from one million T cells as underestimates. A roughly linear age-dependent decrease characterized TCR beta diversity per million T cells. Long-lived and aged donors differed, with more naive CD4+ cells and higher diversity in the long-lived.

The amount of total RNA extracted per sample was at least 5.5 micrograms. The table lists this clonotype with a few counts. Its target is not known. Trimming took off 0 bases at V and 0 bases at J, with 14 bases between the two ends. CDR3 size: 17 residues. The V gene's germline CDR1 is MGHDK and CDR2 SYGVNS. This TCR was sampled from a man aged 18 to 35 in good health. Source material: blood. The chain combines TRBV25-1 with TRBJ2-5, with a weak D call TRBD2 (7 bases). CDR3 region: CASSEYSGGAYQETQYF. The CDR3 DNA is TGTGCCAGCAGTGAATATTCGGGGGGCGCGTACCAAGAGACCCAGTACTTC.